The 21 T cell receptor beta chains listed next were all sequenced from one sample in a study of T cell repertoires in cytomegalovirus infection. The antigens these receptors bind are not known. One entry per CDR3 protein results from TCRdb running MiXCR on the reads. The sample holds about 500,000 distinct CDR3 sequences, 30% to 40% seen once. The sample consisted of cultured PBMCs, taken from culture after CMV antigen stimulation. These receptors all stem from a human donor in good health (CMV status not recorded). Some clones in this sample may be carry-over from other donors' samples.

This clonotype was observed a handful of times. The J gene is TRBJ1-2, the V gene TRBV20-1; D is possibly TRBD1 (6 bases). The germline V gene has CDR1 DFQATT and CDR2 SNEGSKA (reference sequence). V was clipped by 0 bases and J by 5 bases, with 10 bases between them. CDR3 length equals 13 residues. The chain's CDR3 is CSARDQGSYGYTF. CDR3 coding DNA: TGCAGTGCTAGAGACCAGGGGTCTTATGGCTACACCTTC.

The chain joins TRBV7-3 to TRBJ2-1; 10 nucleotides align to TRBD2. CDR3 length equals 17 residues. V gave up 3 bases and J gave up 5 bases; unmatched junction bases: 10. The germline gives CDR1 SGHTA, CDR2 FQGTGA. The CDR3 DNA reads as TGTGCCAGCAGCTTGAGCGTAGGACTAGCGGAGAACAATGAGCAGTTCTTC. This sequence encodes CASSLSVGLAENNEQFF.

This clonotype was picked up a small number of times. The chain recombines TRBV6-2 or TRBV6-3 with TRBJ2-7, with 8 bases matching TRBD1. Germline CDR1 and CDR2: MNHEY and SVGEGT. There are 14 residues in the CDR3. The junction had 9 bases not matched to a gene; V was cut back by 7 bases and J by 4 bases. This CDR3 reads CASTGQGVRYEQYV. The CDR3 nucleotides are TGTGCCAGCACCGGACAGGGAGTAAGGTACGAGCAGTACGTC.

J is TRBJ1-2 and V is TRBV7-9; 8 bases agree with TRBD1. This CDR3 has 14 residues. The germline CDR1 and CDR2 sequences are SEHNR and FQNEAQ (reference sequence). The trim removed 4 bases at V and 3 bases at J, leaving 4 bases unmatched. The CDR3 sequence is CASSSTGAYYGYTF. In DNA, the CDR3 is TGTGCCAGCAGCTCGACAGGGGCGTACTATGGCTACACCTTC.

The genes are TRBV7-6 and TRBJ2-7; TRBD1 matches at 12 bases. The CDR3 runs to 16 residues. Germline CDR1 reads SGHVS; CDR2 reads FNYEAQ. With V trimmed by 4 bases and J by 5 bases, 9 bases remained unmatched. CDR3 in amino acids: CASSSTPGQGAHEQYF. For the CDR3, the DNA is TGTGCCAGCAGCTCCACACCGGGACAGGGGGCCCACGAGCAGTACTTC.

A few counts support this clonotype. J is TRBJ2-4 and V is TRBV12-3 or TRBV12-4, with 7 bases matching TRBD2. V lost 3 bases to trimming and J lost 2 bases; unmatched junction nucleotides: 13. CDR3 length equals 18 residues. DNA of the CDR3: TGTGCCAGCAGTTTTCGTATGGCGGGAGTTAAATCCAAAAACATTCAGTACTTC. It encodes CASSFRMAGVKSKNIQYF.

This clonotype was counted many times. J is TRBJ1-3 and V is TRBV7-6; unclear D gene. The V gene's germline CDR1 is SGHVS and CDR2 FNYEAQ. The length of the CDR3 is 17 residues. V was shortened by 5 bases and J by 0 bases, with 17 bases between the two germline ends. Written as DNA, the CDR3 is TGTGCCAGCAGCCCTAACGGTCCATCGAGCTCTGGAAACACCATATATTTT. Protein: CASSPNGPSSSGNTIYF.

The chain uses TRBV11-2 and TRBJ2-5; D perhaps matches TRBD2 (6 bases). The CDR3 spans 14 residues. The germline gives CDR1 SGHAT, CDR2 FQNNGV. Trimming removed 6 bases from V and 5 bases from J, with 16 bases in between. The CDR3 DNA is TGTGCCAGCAGGGACGGGAGCCGAGGGGAGACCCAGTACTTC. Amino acids: CASRDGSRGETQYF.

V gene TRBV11-2 combines with J gene TRBJ2-1; 8 bases line up with TRBD2. The CDR3 is 15 amino acids. Germline V lookup: CDR1 SGHAT, CDR2 FQNNGV. After removal of 3 bases from V and 5 bases from J, the junction contained 6 bases not matched to a gene. The CDR3 sequence: CASSLPGLGNNEQFF. The CDR3 DNA is TGTGCCAGCAGCTTGCCGGGACTAGGAAACAATGAGCAGTTCTTC.

The chain combines TRBV6-5 with TRBJ2-7, with 11 bases that match TRBD1. The CDR3 has 17 amino acids. Trimming cost V 6 bases and J 7 bases; bases outside gene matches: 17. CDR1 is MNHEY and CDR2 is SVGAGI in the germline V gene. The CDR3 protein is CASSRTGGSSYGMEQYV. The CDR3 DNA reads as TGTGCCAGCAGCCGGACAGGGGGCAGCTCGTATGGGATGGAGCAGTACGTC.

This clonotype was observed at least ten times. V usage is TRBV7-2 and J usage is TRBJ2-2, with unresolved D. The V and J ends lost 6 bases and 7 bases respectively, with 15 bases between them. CDR3 length: 14 residues. Germline CDR1 reads SGHTA; CDR2 reads FQGNSA. The CDR3 nucleotides read TGTGCCAGCAGTCCACATCCAGGTCGCGGGGAGCTGTTTTTT. Protein sequence: CASSPHPGRGELFF.

Only a few counts were recorded for this clonotype. The chain links TRBV7-2 to TRBJ2-2; 12 bases match TRBD2. V was clipped by 1 base and J by 4 bases; unmatched bases: 4. The CDR3 has 17 residues. CDR1 and CDR2 from the germline V gene are SGHTA and FQGNSA. This CDR3 reads CASSLGPSGRATGELFF. The CDR3 nucleotides are TGTGCCAGCAGCTTAGGGCCTAGCGGGAGGGCCACCGGGGAGCTGTTTTTT.

J is TRBJ2-3 and V is TRBV9, with TRBD2 matching over 9 bases. Germline CDR1 is SGDLS and CDR2 is YYNGEE. With V trimmed by 3 bases and J by 5 bases, 7 bases remained unmatched. The CDR3 is 15 amino acids. CDR3 region: CASSADSGSQDTQYF. The CDR3, as DNA: TGTGCCAGCAGCGCAGATAGCGGGAGTCAAGATACGCAGTATTTT.

This clonotype has at least ten counts. This sequence joins TRBV5-4 and TRBJ2-2, with D possibly matching TRBD1 (7 bases). The CDR3 is 15 amino acids. Germline-derived CDR1 and CDR2 are SGHNT and YYREEE (reference sequence). Trimming stripped 4 bases from V and 5 bases from J, with 15 bases between. In DNA form, the CDR3 reads TGTGCCAGCAGCGATCCAGGGGGGCCTACCGGGGAGCTGTTTTTT. Its protein product is CASSDPGGPTGELFF.

V is TRBV5-1 and J is TRBJ2-1, with D perhaps matching TRBD1 or TRBD2 (5 bases each). V lost 4 bases and J 8 bases, leaving 22 bases between the germline ends. The germline CDR1 and CDR2 sequences are SGHRS and YFSETQ. The CDR3 runs to 16 residues. The CDR3 protein is CASSPLRDPVQDEQFF. In DNA form, the CDR3 reads TGCGCCAGCAGCCCCCTCCGGGACCCGGTACAAGATGAGCAGTTCTTC.

The chain joins TRBV24-1 to TRBJ2-1; D is undetermined. In germline, CDR1 is KGHDR, CDR2 SFDVKD. V dropped 0 bases and J dropped 2 bases, with 10 bases sitting between them. There are 16 residues in the CDR3. The CDR3 DNA sequence: TGTGCCACCAGTGATTTGACGGCGGCCCCCTACAATGAGCAGTTCTTC. Its translation: CATSDLTAAPYNEQFF.

The J gene is TRBJ1-5, the V gene TRBV12-3 or TRBV12-4; D unclear. This CDR3 region has 15 residues. Trimming removed 3 bases from V and 0 bases from J, with 9 bases in between. The CDR3 DNA sequence: TGTGCCAGCAGTTTTCGCACAGTTAGCAATCAGCCCCAGCATTTT. Protein product: CASSFRTVSNQPQHF.

The genes are TRBV4-1 and TRBJ1-6; D call uncertain. The CDR3 is 14 residues long. The V gene lost 0 bases and the J gene lost 10 bases, with 10 bases spanning the gap. Germline CDR1 and CDR2: MGHRA and YSYEKL. For the CDR3, the DNA is TGCGCCAGCAGCCAAGATTTTTCTAGCTCACCCCTCCACTTT. This codes for CASSQDFSSSPLHF.

This clonotype was seen more than once but under ten times. This chain connects TRBV4-3 to TRBJ1-6; D is possibly TRBD1 (5 bases). CDR1 is LGHNA and CDR2 is YSLEER in the germline V gene. V was pared by 0 bases and J by 9 bases, with 15 bases between. The CDR3 is 16 amino acids. The CDR3 sequence is CASSQEPQGGFSPLHF. CDR3 DNA sequence: TGCGCCAGCAGCCAAGAACCGCAGGGAGGATTTTCACCCCTCCACTTT.

The chain combines TRBV27 with TRBJ2-5; the D call may be TRBD1 or TRBD2 (5 bases each). The CDR3 contains 15 residues. Germline V lookup: CDR1 MNHEY, CDR2 SMNVEV (reference sequence). Trimming removed 3 bases at V and 5 bases at J, with 16 bases between. CDR3 nucleotide sequence: TGTGCCAGCAGTTTTGTCTCCAGGGAGCCGGAGACCCAGTACTTC. This codes for CASSFVSREPETQYF.

This chain joins TRBV6-6 and TRBJ2-7; TRBD1 agrees at 9 bases. This CDR3 comprises 15 residues. The V gene end was trimmed by 5 bases and the J gene end by 0 bases; junction bases not matched to a gene: 5. Germline V CDR1 and CDR2: MNHNY, SVGAGI (reference sequence). The CDR3 DNA is TGTGCCAGCAGTGACAGGGGGGGACGCTCCTACGAGCAGTACTTC. This sequence encodes CASSDRGGRSYEQYF.